Sequencing of this T cell receptor (beta chain) was carried out in a study of beta chain features in type 1 diabetes. Turning to the study itself: The number of sorted cells examined across all samples was fewer than 110,000,000. Study-wide findings and caveats: There was a moderate but significant shortening of TCRB CDR3s in all four CD4+ subsets of Type 1 diabetes patients.

The CDR3 has 14 amino acids. In germline, CDR1 is SEHNR, CDR2 FQNEAQ (reference sequence). V was trimmed by 3 bases and J by 0 bases, leaving 8 bases between them. A word on this clone: What it binds is not known. The sample contains more than one DNA sequence encoding this CDR3.

Every sorted population was more than 95% pure. The whole isolated RNA underwent reverse transcription, so sequencing captured expressed TCRB transcripts. Regulatory, naive and central memory T cell samples averaged around 3.6 million reads. Here immunoSEQ multiplex PCR was the method, and the copy in TCRdb shows in-frame clones only, minus some. There are some 250,000 clones in the sample; approximately 10% occur only once, and roughly 0.017% lies in the top ten. This receptor was identified in a man aged 25 to 45 with type 1 diabetes. The rearrangement uses TRBV7-9 and TRBJ1-1, with D unresolved. The specimen was naive CD4+ T cells from blood. The CDR3 nucleotides are TGTGCCAGCAGCTTTTCAGGCCTGAACACTGAAGCTTTCTTT. It yields the protein CASSFSGLNTEAFF.